This entry is about one TCR beta chain. Its antigen is undetermined. Amplification used 60 Vbeta primers and 13 Jbeta primers. Some clones are missing from TCRdb's copy, which holds only in-frame ones; the method was immunoSEQ multiplex PCR. The sample includes tens of thousands of clones, roughly 76% seen only once; the top ten take around 1.4%. Germline V gene lookup returns CDR1 SGDLS and CDR2 YYNGEE. Trimming took off 3 bases at V and 3 bases at J, with 10 bases between the two ends. This CDR3 has 13 amino acids. These data come from a study of cytomegalovirus exposure and HLA in healthy donors. The wider study: Out of 150 million to 200 million T cells, an earlier analysis found more than 95 million unique TCR beta sequences in total.

Whole-study findings and limits: Presence/absence results assume similar sequencing depth per donor, which may not hold. In a later analysis, TCR association rates varied by HLA locus: DRB1 most, HLA-C fewest.

The gene calls are TRBV9 and TRBJ2-7; the D gene is possibly TRBD2 (6 bases). The sequenced sample was PBMCs. The clonotype was recovered from a male donor in good health and CMV-seronegative. The CDR3 protein is CASSAGLNYEQYF. CDR3 sequence (DNA): TGTGCCAGCAGCGCGGGACTCAACTACGAGCAGTACTTC.